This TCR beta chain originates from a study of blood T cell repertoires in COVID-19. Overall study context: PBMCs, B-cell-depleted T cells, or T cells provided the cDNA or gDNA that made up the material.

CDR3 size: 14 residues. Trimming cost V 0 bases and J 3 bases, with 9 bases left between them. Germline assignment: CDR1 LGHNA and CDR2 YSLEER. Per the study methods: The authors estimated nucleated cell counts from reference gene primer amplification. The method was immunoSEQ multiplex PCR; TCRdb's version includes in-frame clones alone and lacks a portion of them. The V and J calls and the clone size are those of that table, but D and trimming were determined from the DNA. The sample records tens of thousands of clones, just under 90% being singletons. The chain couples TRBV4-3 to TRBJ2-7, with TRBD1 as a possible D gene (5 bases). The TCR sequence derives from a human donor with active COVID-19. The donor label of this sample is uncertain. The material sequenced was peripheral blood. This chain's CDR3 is CASSQEWGNYEQYF. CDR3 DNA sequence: TGCGCCAGCAGCCAAGAATGGGGCAACTACGAGCAGTACTTC.